The sequence of this T cell receptor (beta chain) was determined in a study of shared clonotypes between healthy human individuals (TCRdb year 2020). Some background on the complete study: Three men and a couple of women, aged 18 to 49 years, made up the cohort. Per donor, three plates each were used for CD4 naive and CD4 memory, two for CD8 naive, and one for CD8 memory. Blood TCR repertoires of a handful of healthy adults were deeply sequenced to estimate repertoire size and the extent of clonotype sharing between individuals. Each donor's leukapheresis produced roughly between roughly 0.9 and 8.9 billion PBMCs. To increase sequencing depth and limit assay-specific biases, different laboratories used diverse techniques to prepare libraries and sequence TCR repertoires. What the study reported, not specific to this receptor: Rarefaction of sorted-subset datasets indicated incomplete sequencing despite the large sequencing depth. Only blood was sampled, and tissue TCR repertoires likely differ from those in blood. Compared with non-shared clonotypes, the clonotypes found in all four sorted-subset donors had higher generation probabilities. Pairwise subsampling led to the expectation that sequencing depth would affect the degree of clonotype sharing among donors. Naive subsets generally had larger estimated clonotype richness than memory subsets did. The genetic and exposure-history diversity represented was limited by the small number of donors. About 5% of naive CD4, 3.5% of naive CD8, around 2.3% of memory CD4, and around 0.4% of memory CD8 clonotypes were shared across a few donors.

The donors were healthy, HIV-negative adults who had no recently reported acute infections or vaccinations. All donors were Caucasian adults living in Nashville, Tennessee, USA. CD4+ T cells were enriched through magnetic negative selection, after which naive cells were positively selected on CD45RA and the remaining negative fraction served as the memory subset. Blood was collected by leukapheresis, and PBMCs were isolated by Ficoll-Histopaque density gradient centrifugation and then cryopreserved in liquid nitrogen vapor phase. Analytical flow cytometry was used to check the purity and quantity of each magnetically sorted T cell population. Each sorted fraction had its genomic DNA isolated and then quantified by UV absorbance on a Nanodrop 2000c. Using the deep immunoSEQ assay, multiplex PCR amplified TCR CDR3 regions from genomic DNA. Genomic DNA extracted from each cell subset was distributed evenly over all wells of several immunoSEQ 96-well plates, and each plate served as one replicate. For sorted subsets, each replicate PCR was loaded with about 200 ng genomic DNA, equivalent to 30,000 or so T cell genomes. Purified libraries were measured with a Qubit 3.0 fluorometer, size-checked on a Bioanalyzer 2100, and measured again with the KAPA Library Quantification kit. Every immunoSEQ 96-well plate was sequenced on a separate single-read 150-cycle Illumina NextSeq 550 flow cell. The original pipeline was this. The immunoSEQ output contained only junctional sequences without quality scores, so filtering could not match that applied to full-length reads. Sequences were annotated with PyIR, a Python wrapper for IgBLAST v1.9, using IMGT germline references to assign V/J genes and CDR3. Any read was removed if the V/J assignment was weak (E-value above 1e-6), the CDR3 was missing, or the read contained stop codons, out-of-frame junctions, or ambiguous translated residues. V3J clonotypes were defined as sequences sharing the same inferred V gene, J gene, and CDR3 amino acid sequence. Percentage overlap between repertoires was computed as shared unique clonotypes divided by the size of the smaller repertoire. RTK rarefaction, the Chao1 estimator, and Recon v2.1 estimates of unobserved clonotypes were used to assess repertoire richness. For all TCRbeta clonotypes obtained by the gDNA method from four donors, generation probabilities were computed with OLGA. In its TCRdb copy, this immuneACCESS table keeps in-frame sequences only and misses some clones. Where compared with another copy, unresolved V genes explain less than half of these, and the others have no known cause. Clonal size and the V and J genes are those of that table, whereas D and trimming came from the DNA. The sample records hundreds of thousands of clones, about two thirds of which are singletons. The top ten hold around 1.8% of the sample.

Per the germline V gene, MNHNS is the CDR1 and SASEGT is the CDR2. V loses 3 bases, J loses 4 bases, and the germline ends lie 15 bases apart. The CDR3 runs 15 amino acids, cysteine and phenylalanine included. The sequence is cut down to CDR3 DNA, 45 bases in frame from base 1. Concerning this clone itself: Its antigen specificity is not known. No much larger clonotype is one base removed from it; base qualities were not supplied.

Recombination connected TRBV6-1 to TRBJ1-2; TRBD1 is a weak D gene call, 5 bases matching. Sequenced input: memory CD4+ T cells sorted from blood. Explained via the paper, the cell subset or site label denotes: CD45RA-negative fraction. This receptor was taken from a woman in her twenties or thirties in good health. The DNA reads TGTGCCAGCAGTGATGTGGGCAGGGTTGCCTATGGCTACACCTTC. This is translated as CASSDVGRVAYGYTF.